This is a list of T cell receptor beta chains from one sample in a study of spatial heterogeneity in lung cancer. TCRdb recomputed calls from the 5' RACE reads with MiXCR, one row per CDR3 protein. Of 45,000 to 55,000 distinct CDR3 sequences in the sample, roughly 5% were seen once. Source: PBMCs, taken at surgery. The receptors shown here come from a male donor with early-stage non-small cell lung cancer. CDR3s include the opening cysteine and the closing phenylalanine or tryptophan. Fields, in order: clone size, D gene, J gene, V gene, CDR3 protein, CDR3 DNA. The D gene is left open where the match is weak. Clone size appears in some rows only: once, few, many, or a class for an expanded clone.

many NA TRBJ2-7 TRBV5-1 CASSLNRGEYEQYF TGCGCCAGCAGCTTGAACAGAGGGGAATACGAGCAGTACTTC
few NA TRBJ2-3 TRBV7-2 CASSSRAFSTDTQYF TGTGCCAGCAGCTCCCGGGCCTTTAGCACAGATACGCAGTATTTT
many NA TRBJ1-1 TRBV3-1 CASSQVWGLRGEAFF TGTGCCAGCAGCCAAGTTTGGGGGCTCCGGGGAGAAGCTTTCTTT
NA TRBD2 TRBJ2-7 TRBV6-6 CASRSTSVSYEQYF TGTGCCAGCAGATCGACTAGCGTCTCCTACGAGCAGTACTTC
few TRBD2 TRBJ2-3 TRBV15 CATSRGGTSGATDTQYF TGTGCCACCAGCAGAGGGGGGACTAGCGGTGCTACAGATACGCAGTATTTT
many TRBD2 TRBJ2-5 TRBV29-1 CSVYGLAEWGETQYF TGCAGCGTTTATGGACTAGCGGAATGGGGAGAGACCCAGTACTTC
many NA TRBJ2-1 TRBV27 CASSLLDSTYGGNEQFF TGTGCCAGCAGTTTATTGGACAGCACCTACGGGGGCAATGAGCAGTTCTTC
many TRBD2 TRBJ2-1 TRBV7-9 CASSLALAGSYNEQFF TGTGCCAGCAGCTTAGCGCTAGCGGGGTCTTACAATGAGCAGTTCTTC
many NA TRBJ1-4 TRBV5-1 CASSRDRNEKLFF TGCGCCAGCAGCAGAGACAGGAATGAAAAACTGTTTTTT
many TRBD1 TRBJ1-4 TRBV7-9 CASSTGTGDEKLFF TGTGCCAGCAGCACCGGGACAGGGGATGAAAAACTGTTTTTT
many NA TRBJ2-5 TRBV7-2 CASSLASASSETQYF TGTGCCAGCAGCTTGGCTAGCGCGAGCTCGGAGACCCAGTACTTC
many NA TRBJ2-4 TRBV6-1 CASRRGGNIQYF TGTGCCAGCCGAAGGGGCGGAAACATTCAGTACTTC
NA NA TRBJ1-2 TRBV4-3 CASSQASGSYGYTF TGCGCCAGCAGCCAAGCATCGGGCAGCTATGGCTACACCTTC
many NA TRBJ2-3 TRBV10-3 CAISQGDSSTDTQYF TGTGCCATCAGTCAGGGAGATTCAAGCACAGATACGCAGTATTTT
few NA TRBJ2-5 TRBV7-9 CASSLFLGQTQETQYF TGTGCCAGCAGCCTTTTCCTAGGACAGACCCAAGAGACCCAGTACTTC
many TRBD2 TRBJ2-2 TRBV5-1 CASSFRTSDTGELFF TGCGCCAGCAGCTTCCGGACTAGCGATACCGGGGAGCTGTTTTTT
many NA TRBJ2-7 TRBV27 CASSLAASYEQYF TGTGCCAGCAGTTTGGCAGCCTCCTACGAGCAGTACTTC
many TRBD1 TRBJ2-2 TRBV29-1 CSVVLRDRRPNTGELFF TGCAGCGTTGTCTTGAGGGACAGGAGGCCGAACACCGGGGAGCTGTTTTTT
many TRBD2 TRBJ2-1 TRBV28 CASGLAGAYNEQFF TGTGCCAGCGGACTAGCGGGAGCTTACAATGAGCAGTTCTTC
many TRBD1 TRBJ1-5 TRBV19 CASSIQGAGNQPQHF TGTGCCAGTAGTATACAGGGGGCGGGCAATCAGCCCCAGCATTTT
many NA TRBJ1-5 TRBV20-1 CSARDSNQPQHF TGCAGTGCTAGAGACAGCAATCAGCCCCAGCATTTT
many TRBD1 TRBJ1-1 TRBV20-1 CSASPDRESEAFF TGCAGTGCTAGCCCGGACAGGGAATCTGAAGCTTTCTTT
many NA TRBJ1-1 TRBV10-3 CAISESWGNTEAFF TGTGCCATCAGTGAGTCTTGGGGCAACACTGAAGCTTTCTTT
many NA TRBJ1-2 TRBV2 CASKAEDYGYTF TGTGCCAGCAAGGCGGAGGACTATGGCTACACCTTC
NA NA TRBJ1-1 TRBV6-1 CASRVEGLIAEAFF TGTGCCAGCAGAGTCGAGGGGCTTATCGCTGAAGCTTTCTTT
few TRBD2 TRBJ2-7 TRBV6-5 CASSYGAGVNEQYF TGTGCCAGCAGTTACGGGGCGGGAGTAAACGAGCAGTACTTC
NA TRBD1 TRBJ2-7 TRBV5-1 CASSLSLGQGREQYF TGCGCCAGCAGCCTTTCCCTGGGACAGGGGCGCGAGCAGTACTTC
few TRBD1 TRBJ2-5 TRBV7-2 CASSSPRQGAGETQYF TGTGCCAGCAGCTCCCCGAGACAGGGGGCAGGAGAGACCCAGTACTTC
many TRBD1 TRBJ1-4 TRBV18 CASSTRDSPEEKLFF TGTGCCAGCTCAACAAGGGACAGCCCCGAAGAAAAACTGTTTTTT
NA NA TRBJ2-3 TRBV6-5 CASTPKGTDTQYF TGTGCCAGCACACCCAAGGGTACAGATACGCAGTATTTT
few TRBD2 TRBJ2-1 TRBV20-1 CSARVGLAGGYGDEQFF TGCAGTGCTAGAGTGGGACTAGCGGGAGGCTACGGGGATGAGCAGTTCTTC
many NA TRBJ2-7 TRBV2 CASSEATYEQCF TGTGCCAGCAGTGAAGCGACATACGAGCAGTGCTTC
many TRBD1 TRBJ1-6 TRBV9 CASSPRQGDSPLHF TGTGCCAGCAGCCCGCGACAGGGGGATTCACCCCTCCACTTT
many TRBD2 TRBJ2-2 TRBV29-1 CSVRLAGGPPNTGELFF TGCAGCGTTCGACTAGCGGGAGGGCCGCCGAACACCGGGGAGCTGTTTTTT
many NA TRBJ1-1 TRBV3-1 CASSQEGSQREAFF TGTGCCAGCAGCCAAGAAGGGAGTCAGAGAGAAGCTTTCTTT
many NA TRBJ1-1 TRBV5-4 CASSLEGAVNTEAFF TGTGCCAGCAGCTTGGAGGGAGCGGTGAACACTGAAGCTTTCTTT
NA TRBD2 TRBJ2-1 TRBV20-1 CSAIAGGPRNEQFF TGCAGTGCAATAGCGGGAGGGCCGCGGAATGAGCAGTTCTTC
many NA TRBJ1-4 TRBV28 CASSLGRPFNEKLFF TGTGCCAGCAGTTTGGGACGGCCGTTTAATGAAAAACTGTTTTTT
many NA TRBJ2-6 TRBV7-9 CASSPGTSSSGANVLTF TGTGCCAGCAGCCCCGGGACTTCCAGCTCTGGGGCCAACGTCCTGACTTTC
many NA TRBJ2-1 TRBV20-1 CSARAPLAGNEQFF TGCAGTGCTAGGGCTCCACTAGCTGGAAATGAGCAGTTCTTC
NA NA TRBJ1-2 TRBV27 CASSLKWDLGYTF TGTGCCAGCAGTTTAAAGTGGGACCTCGGCTACACCTTC
many NA TRBJ2-7 TRBV5-1 CASSLGTALYEQYF TGCGCCAGCAGCCTCGGGACGGCGCTCTACGAGCAGTACTTC
NA NA TRBJ2-3 TRBV5-5 CASSTTASTDMQYF TGTGCCAGCAGCACGACAGCTAGCACAGATATGCAGTATTTT
NA TRBD1 TRBJ2-7 TRBV7-6 CASSRTGDDDEQYF TGTGCCAGCAGCCGAACAGGGGACGACGACGAGCAGTACTTC
NA NA TRBJ1-2 TRBV7-9 CASSLTGLDGYTF TGTGCCAGCAGCTTAACTGGGTTGGATGGCTACACCTTC
NA NA TRBJ1-4 TRBV7-9 CASSSVPTGTSEANEKLFF TGTGCCAGCAGTTCGGTCCCCACCGGGACATCCGAAGCTAATGAAAAACTGTTTTTT
many TRBD2 TRBJ2-1 TRBV15 CVTSRDQASGYNEQFF TGTGTCACCAGCAGAGATCAGGCTAGCGGGTACAATGAGCAGTTCTTC
many TRBD2 TRBJ2-2 TRBV9 CASSVEVAGRTGELFF TGTGCCAGCAGCGTAGAGGTAGCGGGACGAACCGGGGAGCTGTTTTTT
NA NA TRBJ1-4 TRBV18 CASSPVGINEKLFF TGTGCCAGCTCACCAGTGGGGATTAATGAAAAACTGTTTTTT
many NA TRBJ1-5 TRBV30 CAWSPDRYQPQHF TGTGCCTGGAGTCCCGACAGGTACCAGCCCCAGCATTTT
many TRBD2 TRBJ2-3 TRBV6-6 CASSLAGGVDTQYF TGTGCCAGCAGTTTAGCGGGAGGGGTAGATACGCAGTATTTT
many TRBD2 TRBJ2-7 TRBV5-5 CASSPTSASYEQYF TGTGCCAGCAGCCCGACTAGCGCATCCTACGAGCAGTACTTC
few TRBD2 TRBJ2-5 TRBV9 CASSAAGVETQYF TGTGCCAGCAGCGCAGCGGGAGTTGAGACCCAGTACTTC
many TRBD1 TRBJ2-2 TRBV7-8 CASSQGTVGTGELFF TGTGCCAGCAGCCAAGGGACAGTGGGCACCGGGGAGCTGTTTTTT